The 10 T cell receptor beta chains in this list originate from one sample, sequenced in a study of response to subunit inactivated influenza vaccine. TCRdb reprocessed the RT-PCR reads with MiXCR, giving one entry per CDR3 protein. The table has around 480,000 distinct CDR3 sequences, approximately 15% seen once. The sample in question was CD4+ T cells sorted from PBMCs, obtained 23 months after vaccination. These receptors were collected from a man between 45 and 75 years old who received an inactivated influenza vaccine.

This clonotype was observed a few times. This chain's CDR3 is CASSSVGLAGQETQYF. The CDR3, as DNA: TGCGCCAGCAGCTCTGTAGGACTAGCGGGACAAGAGACCCAGTACTTC. The chain employs TRBV5-1 and TRBJ2-5, with TRBD2 matching 12 bases. Germline V gene lookup returns CDR1 SGHRS and CDR2 YFSETQ. The CDR3 has 16 residues. With V trimmed by 3 bases and J by 2 bases, 5 bases remained unmatched.

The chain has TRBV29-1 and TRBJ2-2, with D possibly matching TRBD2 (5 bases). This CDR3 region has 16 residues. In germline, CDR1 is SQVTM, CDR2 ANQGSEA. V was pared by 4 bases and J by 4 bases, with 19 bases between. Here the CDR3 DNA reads TGCAGCGTTGTCCAACCGGGGTCGTCGATCACCGGGGAGCTGTTTTTT. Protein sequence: CSVVQPGSSITGELFF.

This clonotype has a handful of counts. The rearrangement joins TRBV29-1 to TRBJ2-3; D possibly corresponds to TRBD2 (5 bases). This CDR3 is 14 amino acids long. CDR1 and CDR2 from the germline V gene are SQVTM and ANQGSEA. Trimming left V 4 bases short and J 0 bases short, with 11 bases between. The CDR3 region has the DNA TGCAGCGTTGTCTCTCGCGGGAGCACAGATACGCAGTATTTT. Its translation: CSVVSRGSTDTQYF.

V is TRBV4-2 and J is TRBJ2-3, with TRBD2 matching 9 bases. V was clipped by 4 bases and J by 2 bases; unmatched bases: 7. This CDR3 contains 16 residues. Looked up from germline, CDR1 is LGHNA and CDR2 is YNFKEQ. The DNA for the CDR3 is TGTGCCAGCAGCCTCCGGCTAGCGGGAATCACAGATACGCAGTATTTT. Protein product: CASSLRLAGITDTQYF.

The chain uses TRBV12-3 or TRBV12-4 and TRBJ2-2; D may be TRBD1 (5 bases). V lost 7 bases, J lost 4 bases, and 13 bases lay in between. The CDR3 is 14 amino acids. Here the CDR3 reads CASTKGRATGELFF. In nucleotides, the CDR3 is TGTGCCAGCACCAAGGGCAGGGCCACCGGGGAGCTGTTTTTT.

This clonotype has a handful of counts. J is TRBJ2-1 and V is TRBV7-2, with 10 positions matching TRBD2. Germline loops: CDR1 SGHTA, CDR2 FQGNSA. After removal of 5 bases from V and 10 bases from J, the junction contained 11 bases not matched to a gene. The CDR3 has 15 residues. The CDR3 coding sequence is TGTGCCAGCAGCGCAAATTTAGCGGGAGGTCGGGAGCAGTTCTTC. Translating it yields CASSANLAGGREQFF.

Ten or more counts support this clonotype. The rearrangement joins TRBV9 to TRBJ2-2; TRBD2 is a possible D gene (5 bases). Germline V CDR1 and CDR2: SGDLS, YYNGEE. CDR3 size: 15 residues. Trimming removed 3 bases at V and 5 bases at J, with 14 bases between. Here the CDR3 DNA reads TGTGCCAGCAGCGCACGGGGTTCAGAGACCGGGGAGCTGTTTTTT. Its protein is CASSARGSETGELFF.

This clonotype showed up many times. The DNA of the CDR3 is TGTGCCAGCAGGCAGACAGGGAAGGGAGATACGCAGTATTTT. Its protein product is CASRQTGKGDTQYF. The rearrangement links TRBV6-2 or TRBV6-3 to TRBJ2-3; TRBD1 aligns across 7 bases. Unmatched junction bases numbered 8, after V lost 6 bases and J lost 5 bases. CDR3 length: 14 amino acids. Germline V CDR1 and CDR2: MNHEY, SVGEGT.

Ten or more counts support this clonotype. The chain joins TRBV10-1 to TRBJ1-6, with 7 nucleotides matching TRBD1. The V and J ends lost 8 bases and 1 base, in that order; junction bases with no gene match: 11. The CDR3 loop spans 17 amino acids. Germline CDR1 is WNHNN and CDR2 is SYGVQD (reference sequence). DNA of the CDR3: TGCGCCAGCCCAAGACAGGGCAATGGATCCTATAATTCACCCCTCCACTTT. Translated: CASPRQGNGSYNSPLHF.

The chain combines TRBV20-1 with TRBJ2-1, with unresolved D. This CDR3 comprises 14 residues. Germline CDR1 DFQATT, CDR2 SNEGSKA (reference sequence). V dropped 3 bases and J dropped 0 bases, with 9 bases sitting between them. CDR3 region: CSARGFSSYNEQFF. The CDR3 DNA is TGCAGTGCTAGGGGCTTTAGCTCCTACAATGAGCAGTTCTTC.